This T cell receptor beta chain was captured by sequencing in a study of cytomegalovirus exposure and HLA in healthy donors. Clones were read by immunoSEQ multiplex PCR, and TCRdb kept only the in-frame ones, dropping some. The table has fewer than 350,000 clones, 70% to 90% seen once; the top ten hold 0.92%. Study-wide findings and caveats: It was around 160 TCR beta chains that were listed as cytomegalovirus-associated. For cytomegalovirus status, the classifier reportedly gave diagnoses with high specificity and sensitivity. Clusters of TCRs from the first cohort tended to co-occur in the 130 or so validation repertoires (as a later analysis found). Among TCR sequences, most were rare, though some public TCRs appeared in many donors.

Germline assignment: CDR1 KGHSH and CDR2 LQKENI. With 3 bases clipped from V and 1 base from J, the junction kept 5 bases outside the gene matches. The CDR3 is 15 residues long. Comment on this clone: Its antigen is not identified.

Sequencing was carried out using PBMCs. The rearrangement uses TRBV18 and TRBJ2-7, with 8 bases identical to TRBD2. The origin of this receptor is a woman aged 18-29 years in good health and CMV-seronegative. The CDR3 nucleotides read TGTGCCAGCTCACCCCCCTCGGGAGGGTCCTACGAGCAGTACTTC. Residues: CASSPPSGGSYEQYF.